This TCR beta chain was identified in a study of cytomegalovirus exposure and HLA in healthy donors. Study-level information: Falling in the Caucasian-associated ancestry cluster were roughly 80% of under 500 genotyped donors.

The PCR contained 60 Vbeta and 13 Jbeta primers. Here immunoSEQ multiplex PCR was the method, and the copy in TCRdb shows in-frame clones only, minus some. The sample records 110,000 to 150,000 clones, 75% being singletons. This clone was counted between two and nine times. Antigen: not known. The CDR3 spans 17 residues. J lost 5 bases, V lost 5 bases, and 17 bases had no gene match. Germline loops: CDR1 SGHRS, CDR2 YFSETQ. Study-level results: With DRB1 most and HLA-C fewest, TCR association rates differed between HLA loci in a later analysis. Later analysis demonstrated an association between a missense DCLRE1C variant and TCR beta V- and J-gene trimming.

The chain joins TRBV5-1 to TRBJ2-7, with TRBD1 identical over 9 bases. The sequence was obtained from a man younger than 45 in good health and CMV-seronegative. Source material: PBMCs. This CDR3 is CASRFELTGTGNDEQYF. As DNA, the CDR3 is TGCGCCAGCAGGTTTGAATTGACCGGGACAGGGAACGACGAGCAGTACTTC.